A single sample gave rise to the 31 T cell receptor beta chains below, sequenced in a study of T-cell reconstitution after alpha-beta-depleted transplantation in children. Unique molecular identifiers were incorporated into the prepared TCRbeta library. TCRdb redid the calling of the PCR reads with MiXCR, one entry per CDR3 protein. Seen here are 600,000 or so distinct CDR3 sequences, 23% observed once, and the top ten hold 14%. The input for sequencing was PBMCs, mostly from graft donor cells, taken 360 days after TCRalphabeta/CD19-depleted stem cell transplant. All receptors derive from a boy less than two years old who had a stem cell transplant for acute myeloid leukemia, so the T cells may come from the graft donor.

This clonotype was found once. This sequence joins TRBV6-5 and TRBJ2-3, with 9 nucleotides matching TRBD2. CDR3 length equals 16 residues. The germline CDR1 and CDR2 sequences are MNHEY and SVGAGI. V lost 3 bases and J lost 8; bases outside the gene matches: 12. The CDR3 protein is CASSYTSGASGTTQYF. DNA of the CDR3: TGTGCCAGCAGTTATACCAGCGGGGCTAGCGGGACTACGCAGTATTTT.

This clonotype was recorded many times. The chain joins TRBV11-2 to TRBJ2-7, with 8 bases that match TRBD1. The CDR3 totals 12 residues. The V gene end was trimmed by 6 bases and the J gene end by 3 bases; junction bases not matched to a gene: 1. Looked up from germline, CDR1 is SGHAT and CDR2 is FQNNGV. The CDR3 bases are TGTGCCAGCAGGGGACAGGACTACGAGCAGTACGTC. Encoded protein: CASRGQDYEQYV.

V and J are TRBV29-1 and TRBJ2-1; 7 bases map to TRBD1. With V trimmed by 5 bases and J by 5 bases, 9 bases remained unmatched. This CDR3 comprises 14 residues. Germline lookup yields CDR1 SQVTM and CDR2 ANQGSEA. Here the CDR3 DNA reads TGCAGCGTTAGGGGACAGTTGGGGAACAATGAGCAGTTCTTC. Protein sequence: CSVRGQLGNNEQFF.

There are a few counts of this clonotype. V is TRBV20-1 and J is TRBJ2-3; D is possibly TRBD1 or TRBD2 (6 bases each). In germline, CDR1 is DFQATT, CDR2 SNEGSKA (reference sequence). This CDR3 spans 15 amino acids. Trimming shortened V by 6 bases and J by 2 bases, and 18 bases separated the two germline ends. The CDR3 spells CSATLTGALTDTQYF. Written as DNA, the CDR3 is TGCAGTGCGACTCTTACGGGGGCCCTCACAGATACGCAGTATTTT.

This chain connects TRBV6-2 or TRBV6-3 to TRBJ1-3; D not certain. CDR3 size: 16 residues. The germline V gene encodes CDR1 MNHEY and CDR2 SVGEGT. V lost 6 bases and J lost 0, with 15 bases in between. CDR3 in amino acids: CASSPFHLLSGNTIYF. The CDR3 DNA sequence: TGTGCCAGCAGCCCGTTCCACCTCCTCTCTGGAAACACCATATATTTT.

The sample holds a few counts of this clonotype. The chain uses TRBV20-1 and TRBJ1-5; D is ambiguous. The CDR3 is made up of 14 amino acids. CDR1 and CDR2 from the germline V gene are DFQATT and SNEGSKA (reference sequence). Trimming cost V 3 bases and J 4 bases, with 13 bases left between them. The CDR3 DNA follows: TGCAGTGCTAGCTCACAAGTCCTGAATCAGCCCCAGCATTTT. This encodes CSASSQVLNQPQHF.

This clonotype has only a few counts. The chain joins TRBV4-1 to TRBJ1-1; perhaps TRBD1 as D (6 bases). CDR3 length: 15 residues. Trimming took off 8 bases at V and 4 bases at J, with 20 bases between the two ends. Germline V gene lookup returns CDR1 MGHRA and CDR2 YSYEKL. In DNA form, the CDR3 reads TGCGCCAGCTCCAGCCCTTCAGGGGTGGGCACTGAAGCTTTCTTT. Translated: CASSSPSGVGTEAFF.

This clonotype came up a few times. This chain links TRBV6-5 with TRBJ1-4; no clear D. Between the trimmed V and J ends, which lost 0 bases and 7 bases, there was a span of 12 bases. Germline V gene lookup returns CDR1 MNHEY and CDR2 SVGAGI. CDR3 length: 15 amino acids. CDR3 sequence reads: CASSYSRAAGEKLFF. CDR3 nucleotide sequence: TGTGCCAGCAGTTACTCGAGAGCTGCAGGTGAAAAACTGTTTTTT.

V is TRBV10-3 and J is TRBJ2-5; 10 positions agree with TRBD2. The CDR3 is made up of 16 amino acids. Trimming at V came to 3 bases and at J to 1 base, leaving 5 bases not matched to a gene. CDR1 ENHRY and CDR2 SYGVKD come from the germline V gene. CDR3 region: CAISDPGLAAQETQYF. The CDR3 nucleotides read TGTGCCATCAGTGACCCAGGACTAGCGGCCCAAGAGACCCAGTACTTC.

The sample holds a few counts of this clonotype. V gene TRBV27 combines with J gene TRBJ1-5; TRBD1 is a possible D gene (5 bases). The ends were cut back, 5 bases at V and 4 bases at J, with 12 bases in the middle. CDR1 MNHEY and CDR2 SMNVEV come from the germline V gene (reference sequence). The CDR3 is 14 residues long. This CDR3 reads CASSPGEWNQPQHF. CDR3 DNA sequence: TGTGCCAGCAGTCCGGGGGAGTGGAATCAGCCCCAGCATTTT.

The rearrangement joins TRBV7-2 to TRBJ2-7, with unresolved D. This CDR3 is built from 17 residues. Trimming removed 1 base at V and 2 bases at J, with 18 bases between. The V gene's germline CDR1 is SGHTA and CDR2 FQGNSA. The CDR3 loop is CASSLVSGQVTTYEQYF. CDR3 coding DNA: TGTGCCAGCAGCTTAGTATCCGGCCAGGTAACTACCTACGAGCAGTACTTC.

The rearrangement joins TRBV7-9 to TRBJ2-3; perhaps D is TRBD1 or TRBD2 (5 bases each). The V end was cut by 5 bases, the J end by 1 base, with 13 bases between. The CDR3 has 15 residues. Germline V gene data show CDR1 as SEHNR and CDR2 as FQNEAQ (reference sequence). The CDR3 loop reads CASSLYLGRTDTQYF. The CDR3 DNA reads TGTGCCAGCAGCCTTTACTTGGGACGCACAGATACGCAGTATTTT.

Many counts were recorded for this clonotype. The chain combines TRBV12-3 or TRBV12-4 with TRBJ1-2; D is unclear. This CDR3 spans 12 amino acids. V was clipped by 3 bases and J by 5 bases, with 7 bases between them. CDR3 protein: CASSFGLYGYTF. Here the CDR3 DNA reads TGTGCCAGCAGTTTCGGATTGTATGGCTACACCTTC.

This clonotype was found many times. The V and J genes are TRBV6-1 and TRBJ1-6, with D perhaps TRBD1 (5 bases). V lost 6 bases and J lost 0, with 9 bases in between. Germline lookup yields CDR1 MNHNS and CDR2 SASEGT. The CDR3 loop spans 15 amino acids. DNA for the CDR3: TGTGCCAGCAGGCCGGGGCTCTCCTATAATTCACCCCTCCACTTT. Its protein product is CASRPGLSYNSPLHF.

The rearrangement joins TRBV20-1 to TRBJ2-1; D perhaps matches TRBD2 (6 bases). V lost 7 bases and J lost 7, with 17 bases in between. Germline V gene lookup returns CDR1 DFQATT and CDR2 SNEGSKA (reference sequence). The CDR3 length is 13 residues. CDR3 protein: CSGSGGAGNEQFF. The CDR3 DNA is TGCAGTGGGAGCGGTGGCGCGGGGAATGAGCAGTTCTTC.

This clonotype was picked up a small number of times. The rearrangement joins TRBV24-1 to TRBJ1-1; 7 bases agree with TRBD1. The CDR3 sequence is 15 residues long. Losses at the gene ends were 9 bases for V and 4 bases for J; bases not matched to a gene: 13. Germline CDR1 reads KGHDR; CDR2 reads SFDVKD. The CDR3 nucleotides are TGTGCCACCGGGAAGGGGGCCTTGGTGGGCACTGAAGCTTTCTTT. As protein: CATGKGALVGTEAFF.

In this sample, this clonotype turned up many times. V usage is TRBV11-2 and J usage is TRBJ2-5; tentatively, D is TRBD2 (5 bases). Trimming left V 0 bases short and J 3 bases short, with 8 bases between. Germline V CDR1 and CDR2: SGHAT, FQNNGV. This CDR3 region has 14 residues. Here the CDR3 DNA reads TGTGCCAGCAGCTTAGAACTAGTGGAAGAGACCCAGTACTTC. It codes for CASSLELVEETQYF.

This clonotype was found many times. This chain uses TRBV7-6 with TRBJ2-1, with 11 bases that match TRBD2. The length of the CDR3 is 15 residues. V shed 5 bases and J 5 bases; nucleotides not matched to a gene: 5. Germline assignment: CDR1 SGHVS and CDR2 FNYEAQ. The CDR3 DNA sequence: TGTGCCAGCAGCCTCACTAGCGGGGGCCACAATGAGCAGTTCTTC. This codes for CASSLTSGGHNEQFF.

This clonotype was detected many times. J is TRBJ2-1 and V is TRBV5-5; D is unresolved. Trimming stripped 1 base from V and 0 bases from J, with 8 bases between. Germline assignment: CDR1 SGHKS and CDR2 YYEKEE (reference sequence). This CDR3 contains 15 residues. CDR3 sequence (DNA): TGTGCCAGCAGCTTGCACCTCACCTCCTACAATGAGCAGTTCTTC. Translated, it gives CASSLHLTSYNEQFF.

This clonotype was detected ten times or more. The chain recombines TRBV13 with TRBJ2-7; the match to TRBD2 covers 7 bases. Trimming at V came to 0 bases and at J to 6 bases, leaving 5 bases not matched to a gene. The CDR3 is 14 residues long. CDR1 and CDR2 (germline): PRHDT, FYEKMQ (reference sequence). In DNA form, the CDR3 reads TGTGCCAGCAGCTTAGGCCGGGGAGGGGTCGAGCAGTACTTC. Translated, it gives CASSLGRGGVEQYF.

The chain carries TRBV20-1 and TRBJ2-5; tentatively, D is TRBD2 (5 bases). The CDR3 length is 14 residues. Trimming took 3 bases from V and 5 from J, leaving 16 bases between them. Germline loops: CDR1 DFQATT, CDR2 SNEGSKA (reference sequence). CDR3 DNA: TGCAGTGCTAGCAGACGGGGTCTTGGGGAGACCCAGTACTTC. Amino acid sequence: CSASRRGLGETQYF.

This clonotype was seen at least ten times. This chain links TRBV4-3 with TRBJ2-1, with TRBD1 matching 7 bases. Germline-derived CDR1 and CDR2 are LGHNA and YSLEER. The CDR3 is made up of 19 amino acids. J gave up 2 bases and V 0 bases, and 13 bases lay outside the gene matches. CDR3 sequence: CASSQDVDRPGGPYNEQFF. In DNA form, the CDR3 reads TGCGCCAGCAGCCAAGATGTGGACCGGCCAGGGGGACCCTACAATGAGCAGTTCTTC.

The rearrangement links TRBV7-9 to TRBJ2-5; perhaps TRBD1 as D (5 bases). Germline assignment: CDR1 SEHNR and CDR2 FQNEAQ (reference sequence). V was pared by 5 bases and J by 3 bases, with 10 bases between. The length of the CDR3 is 13 residues. The CDR3 here is CASSRKGKETQYF. The CDR3 coding sequence is TGTGCCAGCAGCCGGAAGGGGAAAGAGACCCAGTACTTC.

This clonotype turned up a few times. The chain is built from TRBV15 and TRBJ1-5; no firm D call. Germline CDR1 LNHNV, CDR2 YYDKDF (reference sequence). V lost 5 bases and J lost 3, with 5 bases in between. There are 12 residues in the CDR3. Here the CDR3 reads CATSSHNQPQHF. DNA for the CDR3: TGTGCCACCAGCTCCCACAATCAGCCCCAGCATTTT.

This clonotype was counted between two and nine times. The genes are TRBV11-3 and TRBJ2-5; 7 nucleotides agree with TRBD2. Germline CDR1 is SGHNT and CDR2 is YENEEA. V lost 5 bases to trimming and J lost 4 bases; unmatched junction nucleotides: 10. The CDR3 spans 15 residues. The CDR3 spells CASSPRGAGRETQYF. The CDR3 bases are TGTGCCAGCAGCCCTCGTGGAGCGGGGAGAGAGACCCAGTACTTC.

This clonotype occurred once. The rearrangement links TRBV24-1 to TRBJ2-1, with D possibly matching TRBD2 (5 bases). V was clipped by 3 bases and J by 0 bases, with 8 bases between them. The CDR3 is 15 residues long. Germline loops: CDR1 KGHDR, CDR2 SFDVKD. The CDR3 region is CATSDRGSSYNEQFF. CDR3 coding DNA: TGTGCCACCAGTGATCGGGGAAGCTCCTACAATGAGCAGTTCTTC.

The table lists this clonotype with many counts. The chain couples TRBV20-1 to TRBJ2-3; 7 nucleotides line up with TRBD2. The CDR3 sequence is 17 residues long. CDR1 and CDR2 (germline): DFQATT, SNEGSKA (reference sequence). Unmatched junction bases numbered 11, after V lost 0 bases and J lost 2 bases. The CDR3 DNA reads TGCAGTGCTAGAGATCCCTGGGCTAGCGGAACCACAGATACGCAGTATTTT. Residues: CSARDPWASGTTDTQYF.

This clonotype was counted between two and nine times. The V gene is TRBV20-1, the J gene TRBJ2-3; D is uncertain. CDR1 DFQATT and CDR2 SNEGSKA come from the germline V gene (reference sequence). Trimming left V 2 bases short and J 3 bases short, with 18 bases between. CDR3 size: 16 residues. The CDR3 coding sequence is TGCAGTGCTAGAAGGAGCCGGCCCTTTCCGACAGATACGCAGTATTTT. Protein product: CSARRSRPFPTDTQYF.

J is TRBJ1-4 and V is TRBV28; D perhaps matches TRBD1 (5 bases). Germline CDR1 and CDR2: MDHEN and SYDVKM. This CDR3 spans 14 amino acids. Trimming removed 4 bases from V and 4 bases from J, with 10 bases in between. The CDR3 DNA sequence: TGTGCCAGCAGTTCCTCTGACAGTAATGAAAAACTGTTTTTT. This sequence encodes CASSSSDSNEKLFF.

In this sample, this clonotype turned up many times. The V call is TRBV28, the J call TRBJ2-1, with 7 bases fitting TRBD2. V shed 6 bases, J shed 8 bases, and the junction held 10 bases outside the gene matches. Germline V gene lookup returns CDR1 MDHEN and CDR2 SYDVKM. This CDR3 is 14 amino acids long. CDR3 region: CASSRLASMDEQFF. The DNA of the CDR3 is TGTGCCAGCAGCCGACTAGCTAGTATGGATGAGCAGTTCTTC.

V is TRBV15 and J is TRBJ2-3; 7 bases map to TRBD2. CDR3 length equals 16 residues. Germline V lookup: CDR1 LNHNV, CDR2 YYDKDF (reference sequence). V lost 5 bases and J lost 5; bases outside the gene matches: 13. This CDR3 is CATSVGLAAKLDTQYF. CDR3 in DNA: TGTGCCACCAGCGTGGGGCTAGCGGCGAAATTAGATACGCAGTATTTT.